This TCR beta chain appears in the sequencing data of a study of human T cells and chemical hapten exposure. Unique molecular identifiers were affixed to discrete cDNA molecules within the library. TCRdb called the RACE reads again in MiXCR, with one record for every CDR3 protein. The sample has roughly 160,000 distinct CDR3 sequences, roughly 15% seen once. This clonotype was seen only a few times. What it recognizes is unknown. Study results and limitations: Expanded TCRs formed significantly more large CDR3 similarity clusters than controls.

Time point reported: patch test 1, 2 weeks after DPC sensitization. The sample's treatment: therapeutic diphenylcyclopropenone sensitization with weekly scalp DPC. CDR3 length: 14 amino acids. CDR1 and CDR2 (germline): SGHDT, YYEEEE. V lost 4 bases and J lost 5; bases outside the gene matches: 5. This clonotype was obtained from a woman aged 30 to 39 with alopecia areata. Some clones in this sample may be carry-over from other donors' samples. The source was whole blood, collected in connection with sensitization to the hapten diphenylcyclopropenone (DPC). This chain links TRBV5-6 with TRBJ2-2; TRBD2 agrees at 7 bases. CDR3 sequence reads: CASSDLGGTGELFF. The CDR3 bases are TGTGCCAGCAGCGACCTCGGGGGGACCGGGGAGCTGTTTTTT. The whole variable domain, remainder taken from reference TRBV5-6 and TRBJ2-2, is DAGVTQSPTHLIKTRGQQVTLRCSPKSGHDTVSWYQQALGQGPQFIFQYYEEEERQRGNFPDRFSGHQFPNYSSELNVNALLLGDSALYLCASSDLGGTGELFFGEGSRLTVL.